These 5 T cell receptor beta chains came from one sample sequenced in a study of blood T cell repertoires in COVID-19. Method: immunoSEQ multiplex PCR; TCRdb's copy keeps in-frame clones and lacks some. Of hundreds of thousands of clones listed, about 86% are singletons. The specimen was PBMCs or T cells enriched from blood (not recorded which). These receptors were taken from a middle-aged woman with acute COVID-19.

This clone was seen more than once but under ten times. CDR3 sequence: CASRSGFGELFF. CDR3 nucleotides: TGTGCCAGCAGATCAGGGTTCGGGGAGCTGTTTTTT. The V call is TRBV27, the J call TRBJ2-2, with D possibly matching TRBD1 (5 bases). V lost 6 bases and J lost 7, with 9 bases in between. This CDR3 comprises 12 residues. CDR1 and CDR2 from the germline V gene are MNHEY and SMNVEV (reference sequence).

The chain joins TRBV29-1 to TRBJ1-1; 7 bases agree with TRBD1. J lost 1 base, V lost 7 bases, and 6 bases had no gene match. Germline lookup yields CDR1 SQVTM and CDR2 ANQGSEA. CDR3 length equals 13 residues. CDR3 sequence (DNA): TGCAGCGCCAACCGACAGGGGAACACTGAAGCTTTCTTT. It translates to CSANRQGNTEAFF. Supplemented by reference TRBV29-1 and TRBJ1-1, the full variable domain reads SAVISQKPSRDICQRGTSLTIQCQVDSQVTMMFWYRQQPGQSLTLIATANQGSEATYESGFVIDKFPISRPNLTFSTLTVSNMSPEDSSIYLCSANRQGNTEAFFGQGTRLTVV.

The genes are TRBV4-1 and TRBJ2-3; 7 bases are shared with TRBD1. Per the germline V gene, CDR1 is MGHRA and CDR2 is YSYEKL. CDR3 length equals 12 residues. The V segment lost 3 bases and the J segment 6 bases; nucleotides outside the gene matches: 0. The CDR3 DNA is TGCGCCAGCAGCCACAGGGGGGATACGCAGTATTTT. Encoded protein: CASSHRGDTQYF.

The V call is TRBV9, the J call TRBJ1-4; D gene unclear. V lost 3 bases to trimming and J lost 4 bases, with 7 bases between them. Germline CDR1 is SGDLS and CDR2 is YYNGEE. CDR3 length: 13 amino acids. CDR3 in DNA: TGTGCCAGCAGCGCTACAGTTAATGAAAAACTGTTTTTT. Translation: CASSATVNEKLFF.

The rearrangement joins TRBV13 to TRBJ1-1, with D maybe TRBD1 (6 bases). This CDR3 is built from 14 residues. CDR1 and CDR2 (germline): PRHDT, FYEKMQ (reference sequence). Trimming stripped 0 bases from V and 6 bases from J, with 11 bases between. CDR3 sequence: CASSLGYRVSEAFF. CDR3 coding DNA: TGTGCCAGCAGCTTAGGTTACAGGGTCTCTGAAGCTTTCTTT.